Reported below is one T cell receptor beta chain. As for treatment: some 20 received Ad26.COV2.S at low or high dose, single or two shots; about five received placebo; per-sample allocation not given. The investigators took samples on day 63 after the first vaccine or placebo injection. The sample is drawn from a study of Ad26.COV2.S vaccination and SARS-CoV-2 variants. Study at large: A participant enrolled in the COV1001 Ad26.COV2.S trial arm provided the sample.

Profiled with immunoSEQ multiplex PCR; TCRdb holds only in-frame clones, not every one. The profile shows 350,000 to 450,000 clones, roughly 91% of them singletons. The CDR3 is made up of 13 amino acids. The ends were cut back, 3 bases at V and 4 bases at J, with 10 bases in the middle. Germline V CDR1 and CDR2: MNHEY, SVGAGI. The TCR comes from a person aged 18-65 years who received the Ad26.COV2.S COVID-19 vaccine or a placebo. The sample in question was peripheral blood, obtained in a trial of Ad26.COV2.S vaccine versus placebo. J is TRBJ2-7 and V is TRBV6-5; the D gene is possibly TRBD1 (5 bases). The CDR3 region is CASSYTGSYEQYF. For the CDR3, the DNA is TGTGCCAGCAGTTATACAGGATCTTACGAGCAGTACTTC.